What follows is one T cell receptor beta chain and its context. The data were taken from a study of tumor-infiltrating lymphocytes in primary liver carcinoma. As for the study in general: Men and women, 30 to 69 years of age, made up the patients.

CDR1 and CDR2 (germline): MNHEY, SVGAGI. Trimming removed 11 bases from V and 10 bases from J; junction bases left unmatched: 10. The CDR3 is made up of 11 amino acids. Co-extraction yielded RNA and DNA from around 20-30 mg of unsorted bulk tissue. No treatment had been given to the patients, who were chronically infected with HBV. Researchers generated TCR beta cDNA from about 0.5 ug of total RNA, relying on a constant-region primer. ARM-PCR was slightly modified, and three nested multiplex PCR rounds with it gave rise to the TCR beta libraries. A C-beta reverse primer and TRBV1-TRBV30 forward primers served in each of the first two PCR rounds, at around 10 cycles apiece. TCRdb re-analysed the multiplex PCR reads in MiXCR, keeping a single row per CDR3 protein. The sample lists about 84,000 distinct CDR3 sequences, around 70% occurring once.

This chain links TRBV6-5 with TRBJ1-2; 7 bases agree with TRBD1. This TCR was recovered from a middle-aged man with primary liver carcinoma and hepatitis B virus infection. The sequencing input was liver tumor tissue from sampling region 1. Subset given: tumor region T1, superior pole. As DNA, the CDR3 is TGTGCCGCACAGGGGTCCGATGACTACACCTTC. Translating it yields CAAQGSDDYTF.